This TCR beta chain was recovered during a study of blood T cells in healthy people across ages. On this clonotype itself: The antigen is not known.

General study findings and limits: A roughly linear fall in TCR beta diversity per million T cells was seen with increasing age.

Trimming pared 6 bases from V and 6 bases from J, leaving 26 bases between. The CDR3 is 16 amino acids. Germline CDR1 reads SQVTM; CDR2 reads ANQGSEA. Alongside a J-beta primer mix, a sample-barcoded 5' primer served in a second PCR lasting about 7 to 12 cycles. Using its own MiXCR run on the 5' RACE reads, TCRdb lists one record per CDR3 protein. This table holds around 990,000 distinct CDR3 sequences, roughly 24% found once. The same data also contributed to another study, on T cells of mothers and their children. This second study notes: The donor cohort consisted of a few healthy Caucasian mothers and their six children. Nobody spotted any persistent microchimeric T cell clones.

This clonotype was obtained from a girl aged 2-10 years in good health. V usage is TRBV29-1 and J usage is TRBJ1-2; D unresolved. Sequencing input: blood. CDR3: CSVWGWQEKPTNGYTF. Written as DNA, the CDR3 is TGCAGCGTGTGGGGTTGGCAGGAAAAACCCACAAATGGCTACACCTTC. Based on the CDR3 plus reference TRBV29-1 and TRBJ1-2, the full variable domain is SAVISQKPSRDICQRGTSLTIQCQVDSQVTMMFWYRQQPGQSLTLIATANQGSEATYESGFVIDKFPISRPNLTFSTLTVSNMSPEDSSIYLCSVWGWQEKPTNGYTFGSGTRLTVV.